A selection of T cell receptor beta chains follows, all from one sample in a study of T-cell memory formation after mild COVID-19. Using its own MiXCR run on the 5' RACE reads, TCRdb lists one record per CDR3 protein. This sample has under 300,000 distinct CDR3 sequences; 8.5% to 9.5% occur once, and the top ten carry around 23%. The sample was PBMCs or a T cell subset sorted from them (not recorded which). Receptors were obtained from a man aged 18 to 35 who had mild COVID-19 (a few samples of this study predate the infection). Cell type and time point are not known. CDR3s include the opening cysteine and the closing phenylalanine or tryptophan. D genes are given only for firm matches. The listing skips clone size in some rows; elsewhere it reads once, few, many or a size class.

CDR3aa: CASSIYRGYEQYF
v_gene: TRBV18
d_gene: TRBD1
j_gene: TRBJ2-7
abundance: few

CDR3aa: CAISETDLTKEQYF
v_gene: TRBV10-3
d_gene: -
j_gene: TRBJ2-7
abundance: few

CDR3aa: CATSSYTEAFF
v_gene: TRBV15
d_gene: -
j_gene: TRBJ1-1
abundance: many

CDR3aa: CSAPARANTEAFF
v_gene: TRBV20-1
d_gene: -
j_gene: TRBJ1-1
abundance: few

CDR3aa: CSAGASGRGEQYF
v_gene: TRBV29-1
d_gene: TRBD2
j_gene: TRBJ2-7
abundance: -

CDR3aa: CASSYGQGITYEQYF
v_gene: TRBV7-8
d_gene: -
j_gene: TRBJ2-7
abundance: few

CDR3aa: CASSLVSNSYNEQFF
v_gene: TRBV11-2
d_gene: -
j_gene: TRBJ2-1
abundance: few

CDR3aa: CASSPDGGSSYEQYF
v_gene: TRBV5-1
d_gene: -
j_gene: TRBJ2-7
abundance: -

CDR3aa: CASSLAGLYTEAFF
v_gene: TRBV5-1
d_gene: -
j_gene: TRBJ1-1
abundance: -

CDR3aa: CASSQRDTKTGELFF
v_gene: TRBV4-1
d_gene: -
j_gene: TRBJ2-2
abundance: -

CDR3aa: CASSIQGTFDEQYF
v_gene: TRBV5-1
d_gene: TRBD1
j_gene: TRBJ2-7
abundance: -

CDR3aa: CASSLGTGGMNTEAFF
v_gene: TRBV5-1
d_gene: TRBD1
j_gene: TRBJ1-1
abundance: -

CDR3aa: CASSWRGSSTDTQYF
v_gene: TRBV5-6
d_gene: -
j_gene: TRBJ2-3
abundance: few

CDR3aa: CASSPRMKEDGELFF
v_gene: TRBV18
d_gene: -
j_gene: TRBJ2-2
abundance: -

CDR3aa: CASRAGFSSYNEQFF
v_gene: TRBV6-5
d_gene: -
j_gene: TRBJ2-1
abundance: -

CDR3aa: CASSYSTVTGELFF
v_gene: TRBV11-2
d_gene: -
j_gene: TRBJ2-2
abundance: -

CDR3aa: CAISGRSGQESSYNEQFF
v_gene: TRBV10-3
d_gene: TRBD1
j_gene: TRBJ2-1
abundance: many

CDR3aa: CSARVFEAGLNYGYTF
v_gene: TRBV20-1
d_gene: -
j_gene: TRBJ1-2
abundance: -

CDR3aa: CASSRGAGELFF
v_gene: TRBV7-9
d_gene: TRBD2
j_gene: TRBJ2-2
abundance: few

CDR3aa: CASSFSGNSPLHF
v_gene: TRBV27
d_gene: -
j_gene: TRBJ1-6
abundance: few

CDR3aa: CASSSHAGLTSSYEQYF
v_gene: TRBV6-1
d_gene: -
j_gene: TRBJ2-7
abundance: -

CDR3aa: CASSTSGVQGARFGAEAFF
v_gene: TRBV7-2
d_gene: TRBD1
j_gene: TRBJ1-1
abundance: -

CDR3aa: CASSPLEGLNTEAFF
v_gene: TRBV18
d_gene: -
j_gene: TRBJ1-1
abundance: few

CDR3aa: CASSRGQAWTEAFF
v_gene: TRBV2
d_gene: TRBD1
j_gene: TRBJ1-1
abundance: -

CDR3aa: CASSATGSQPQHF
v_gene: TRBV2
d_gene: TRBD1
j_gene: TRBJ1-5
abundance: few

CDR3aa: CASSFQSGANVLTF
v_gene: TRBV5-1
d_gene: -
j_gene: TRBJ2-6
abundance: -

CDR3aa: CASSTSGGAGTQYF
v_gene: TRBV11-2
d_gene: TRBD2
j_gene: TRBJ2-5
abundance: -

CDR3aa: CASSPLAGRDTQYF
v_gene: TRBV6-2/TRBV6-3
d_gene: -
j_gene: TRBJ2-3
abundance: few

CDR3aa: CASSQDPGRAEKLFF
v_gene: TRBV4-3
d_gene: -
j_gene: TRBJ1-4
abundance: -

CDR3aa: CASNELTGETQYF
v_gene: TRBV5-1
d_gene: -
j_gene: TRBJ2-5
abundance: few

CDR3aa: CASGFIGNQPQHF
v_gene: TRBV27
d_gene: -
j_gene: TRBJ1-5
abundance: few

CDR3aa: CASSKTSGLGNEQFF
v_gene: TRBV5-1
d_gene: TRBD2
j_gene: TRBJ2-1
abundance: few

CDR3aa: CASSRTWGAETQYF
v_gene: TRBV19
d_gene: -
j_gene: TRBJ2-5
abundance: -